This T cell receptor (beta chain) appears in the sequencing data of a study of PD-L1 blockade in urothelial cancer. At the level of the study: Atezolizumab at 1,200 mg intravenously every 3 weeks was started by patients in 2014. Researchers found blood samples held a median of roughly 140,000 T cells. Blood was subjected to analysis at 3 weeks (second dose) and 6 weeks following treatment start. Before enrollment, 0 to 3 chemotherapy regimens had been given to patients.

Profiling relied on immunoSEQ multiplex PCR, and the TCRdb table lists in-frame clones only, not all of them. Of 37,000 or so clones in the sample, approximately 80% were seen once. Germline values: CDR1 LNHDA, CDR2 SQIVND (reference sequence). V was pared by 6 bases and J by 8 bases, with 22 bases between. The CDR3 runs to 15 residues. This material consisted of PBMCs, taken around atezolizumab (anti-PD-L1) treatment. This clonotype was obtained from a man aged 60 to 69 with urothelial cancer. The V call is TRBV19, the J call TRBJ1-2, with D unresolved. CDR3 loop: CASRDVSYSNVGYTF. CDR3 DNA: TGTGCCAGTAGAGATGTTTCTTACTCAAACGTGGGCTACACCTTC.